Listed below are T cell receptor beta chains from one sample, sequenced in a study of T cell responses to AZD1222 COVID-19 vaccine. Here immunoSEQ multiplex PCR was the method, and the copy in TCRdb shows in-frame clones only, minus some. The sample has some 130,000 clones; roughly 92% are singletons. The material sequenced was peripheral blood, taken on day 0 of AZD1222 vaccination. The source of these receptors is an adult in good health. Each CDR3 is given with its conserved first and last residue. D genes are given only for firm matches. Clone size is stated in some rows and not others, as once, few, many or a class when expanded.

>TRBJ2-2|TRBV5-5|13|-|-
TGTGCCAGCAGCTCCCCCCCAGCCGGGGAGCTGTTTTTT
CASSSPPAGELFF
>TRBJ1-3|TRBV5-1|15|TRBD1|-
TGCGCCAGCAGCGGGACAGGGAACTCTGGAAACACCATATATTTT
CASSGTGNSGNTIYF
>TRBJ2-7|TRBV6-1|14|TRBD1|-
TGTGCCAGCGGGTTGATCGGGACAGACTACGAGCAGTACTTC
CASGLIGTDYEQYF
>TRBJ1-6|TRBV4-2|13|-|-
TGTGCCAGCAGCCAAGGGCTCAATTCACCCCTCCACTTT
CASSQGLNSPLHF
>TRBJ1-6|TRBV9|16|-|-
TGTGCCAGCAGCCAAGGCCAGGGAGCCCCTAATTCACCCCTCCACTTT
CASSQGQGAPNSPLHF
>TRBJ1-1|TRBV7-2|13|-|-
TGTGCCAGCAGCTTATTCGGGGGCACTGAAGCTTTCTTT
CASSLFGGTEAFF
>TRBJ2-3|TRBV5-1|13|-|-
TGCGCCAGCAGCTTGCTCACCTCTGATACGCAGTATTTT
CASSLLTSDTQYF
>TRBJ1-2|TRBV11-2|15|-|-
TGTGCCAGCAGCCACCGCCGGCACCGGGGTGGTGGCTACACCTTC
CASSHRRHRGGGYTF
>TRBJ1-3|TRBV6-2/TRBV6-3|15|TRBD1|-
TGTGCCAGCAGTTCCCGGACAGGGACTGGAAACACCATATATTTT
CASSSRTGTGNTIYF
>TRBJ1-1|TRBV9|14|-|once
TGTGCCAGCAGCGTCGGATCAACGAGCACTGAAGCTTTCTTT
CASSVGSTSTEAFF
>TRBJ1-2|TRBV7-9|11|-|-
TGTGCCAGCAGCTTCAGTAAGGGCTACACCTTC
CASSFSKGYTF
>TRBJ2-1|TRBV28|13|TRBD2|-
TGTGCCAGCAGTGGGGGGAGGGTAGGTGAGCAGTTCTTC
CASSGGRVGEQFF
>TRBJ1-5|TRBV11-3|20|-|-
TGTGCCAGCAGCTTAGTTGTTGGCGGGACATTTCAGACATATCGTCAGCCCCAGCATTTT
CASSLVVGGTFQTYRQPQHF
>TRBJ2-1|TRBV14|17|-|-
TGTGCCAGCAGCCTGAACTTGGGGGGGCCGACCTACAATGAGCAGTTCTTC
CASSLNLGGPTYNEQFF
>TRBJ2-1|TRBV11-2|14|-|-
TGTGCCAGCAGCTTAAATGGGGCAAATAATGAGCAGTTCTTC
CASSLNGANNEQFF
>TRBJ2-2|TRBV24-1|15|-|-
TGTGCCACCAGTGATCGGCTCCGGCGGACCGGGGAGCTGTTTTTT
CATSDRLRRTGELFF
>TRBJ2-6|TRBV7-3|13|-|-
TGTGCCAGTCAAATCTCTGGGGCCAACGTCCTGACTTTC
CASQISGANVLTF
>TRBJ2-5|TRBV18|13|-|once
TGTGCCAGCTCACCCGGGGAACAAGAGACCCAGTACTTC
CASSPGEQETQYF
>TRBJ2-5|TRBV7-9|15|-|-
TGTGCCAGCAGCTTAGCTGGTGTGTTTGGGGAGACCCAGTACTTC
CASSLAGVFGETQYF
>TRBJ1-4|TRBV19|17|-|once
TGTGCCAGTAGTATAGTCCCTAAGACAGCACTTAATGAAAAACTGTTTTTT
CASSIVPKTALNEKLFF
>TRBJ1-1|TRBV27|12|-|-
TGTGCCAGCAGTTTAATCGGGGGTGAAGCTTTCTTT
CASSLIGGEAFF
>TRBJ1-2|TRBV28|13|-|-
TGTGCCAGCAGTTATAGAGGGGGTGGTGGCTACACCTTC
CASSYRGGGGYTF
>TRBJ2-5|TRBV4-1|14|TRBD2|once
TGCGCCAGCAGCCAAGATGGCCAGGGAGGGATCCAGTACTTC
CASSQDGQGGIQYF
>TRBJ1-1|TRBV19|14|TRBD1|-
TGTGCCAGTAGTGAGACAGGGGTGAACACTGAAGCTTTCTTT
CASSETGVNTEAFF
>TRBJ1-2|TRBV10-1|13|TRBD1|-
TGCGCCAGCAGCTCCGGGACAGGGGGTGGCTACACCTTC
CASSSGTGGGYTF
>TRBJ1-1|TRBV29-1|13|TRBD1|-
TGCAGCGTGAGACCTACAGGGGGGGCTGAAGCTTTCTTT
CSVRPTGGAEAFF
>TRBJ2-3|TRBV28|15|TRBD2|-
TGTGCCAGCAGCCCAGCGGGAGGGCCATTGGCGGCGCAGTATTTT
CASSPAGGPLAAQYF
>TRBJ2-1|TRBV11-3|13|-|-
TGTGCCAGCAGTGGTTACTCCTACAATGAGCAGTTCTTC
CASSGYSYNEQFF
>TRBJ2-1|TRBV15|16|-|-
TGTGCCACCAGCAGAGACCGATACAGCTCCTACAATGAGCAGTTCTTC
CATSRDRYSSYNEQFF
>TRBJ2-3|TRBV6-2/TRBV6-3|14|-|-
TGTGCCAGCAGTCGTCAGGAATCTCGGAATACGCAGTATTTT
CASSRQESRNTQYF
>TRBJ1-6|TRBV30|13|-|-
TGTGCCTGGGCCAAGGACCCGAATTCACCCCTCCACTTT
CAWAKDPNSPLHF
>TRBJ2-5|TRBV5-4|13|-|-
TGTGCCAGCAGCGGATGGAGAGAAGAGACCCAGTACTTC
CASSGWREETQYF
>TRBJ2-4|TRBV5-4|14|-|-
TGTGCCAGCAGCCTTACGGGACGCGAAAACATTCAGTACTTC
CASSLTGRENIQYF
>TRBJ2-1|TRBV5-1|15|TRBD2|-
TGCGCCAGCAGCTTTAGCGGGAGCTCCTACAATGAGCAGTTCTTC
CASSFSGSSYNEQFF
>TRBJ2-1|TRBV12-3/TRBV12-4|13|-|-
TGTGCCAGCAGTTTTGCCGGATACAATGAGCAGTTCTTC
CASSFAGYNEQFF
>TRBJ1-2|TRBV7-9|14|-|once
TGTGCCAGCAGCTTAGCTGCCGACCTCAGTGGCTACACCTTC
CASSLAADLSGYTF
>TRBJ2-5|TRBV7-8|15|-|-
TGTGCCAGCAGCTCTAACCCGACGGGCCCAGAGACCCAGTACTTC
CASSSNPTGPETQYF
>TRBJ1-6|TRBV13|16|-|-
TGTGCCAGCAGCTTAAGTCCGGGAACTCCTAATTCACCCCTCCACTTT
CASSLSPGTPNSPLHF
>TRBJ2-3|TRBV2|15|TRBD2|-
TGTGCCGGCACCTCTAGCGGGGGGGGCACAGATACGCAGTATTTT
CAGTSSGGGTDTQYF
>TRBJ2-7|TRBV6-1|15|TRBD1|-
TGTGCCAGCAGTGAACAACAGGGGGTGGGCTACGAGCAGTACTTC
CASSEQQGVGYEQYF
>TRBJ1-1|TRBV27|17|-|-
TGTGCCAGCAGCCGCGGGACTCCCCCTAAGCCGGCTCCTGAAGCTTTCTTT
CASSRGTPPKPAPEAFF
>TRBJ1-2|TRBV6-1|13|TRBD1|-
TGTGCCAGCAGTGAAGGGACAGGGGGTGGCTACACCTTC
CASSEGTGGGYTF
>TRBJ2-7|TRBV30|12|-|-
TGTGCCTGGAGTCCCGGCAAATACGAGCAGTACTTC
CAWSPGKYEQYF
>TRBJ1-2|TRBV7-2|13|-|-
TGTGCCAGCAGCTTACGGGGCAACTATGGCTACACCTTC
CASSLRGNYGYTF
>TRBJ2-5|TRBV28|14|-|once
TGTGCCAGCAGTCTAGACCGAGGGGGGGAGACCCAGTACTTC
CASSLDRGGETQYF
>TRBJ1-2|TRBV27|14|-|-
TGTGCCAGCAGCTCCTCACAGGGATTCTATGGCTACACCTTC
CASSSSQGFYGYTF
>TRBJ1-3|TRBV9|17|-|-
TGTGCCAGCAGCTCAGACACCACTTTGAATGTCGGAAACACCATATATTTT
CASSSDTTLNVGNTIYF